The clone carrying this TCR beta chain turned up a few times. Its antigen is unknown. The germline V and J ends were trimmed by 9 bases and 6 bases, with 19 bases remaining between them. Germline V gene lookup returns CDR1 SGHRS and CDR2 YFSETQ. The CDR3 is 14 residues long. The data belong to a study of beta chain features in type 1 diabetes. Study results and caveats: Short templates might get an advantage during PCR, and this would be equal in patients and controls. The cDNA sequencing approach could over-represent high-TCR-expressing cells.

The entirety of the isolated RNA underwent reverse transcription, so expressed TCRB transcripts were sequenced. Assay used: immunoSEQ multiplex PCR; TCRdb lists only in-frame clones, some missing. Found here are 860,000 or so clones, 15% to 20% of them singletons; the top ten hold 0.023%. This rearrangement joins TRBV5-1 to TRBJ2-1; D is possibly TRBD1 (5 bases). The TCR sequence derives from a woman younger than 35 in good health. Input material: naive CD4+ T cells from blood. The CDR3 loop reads CATSWGDWGNEQFF. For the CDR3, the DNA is TGCGCCACCTCCTGGGGCGATTGGGGCAATGAGCAGTTCTTC. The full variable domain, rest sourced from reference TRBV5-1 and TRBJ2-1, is KAGVTQTPRYLIKTRGQQVTLSCSPISGHRSVSWYQQTPGQGLQFLFEYFSETQRNKGNFPGRFSGRQFSNSRSEMNVSTLELGDSALYLCATSWGDWGNEQFFGPGTRLTVL.